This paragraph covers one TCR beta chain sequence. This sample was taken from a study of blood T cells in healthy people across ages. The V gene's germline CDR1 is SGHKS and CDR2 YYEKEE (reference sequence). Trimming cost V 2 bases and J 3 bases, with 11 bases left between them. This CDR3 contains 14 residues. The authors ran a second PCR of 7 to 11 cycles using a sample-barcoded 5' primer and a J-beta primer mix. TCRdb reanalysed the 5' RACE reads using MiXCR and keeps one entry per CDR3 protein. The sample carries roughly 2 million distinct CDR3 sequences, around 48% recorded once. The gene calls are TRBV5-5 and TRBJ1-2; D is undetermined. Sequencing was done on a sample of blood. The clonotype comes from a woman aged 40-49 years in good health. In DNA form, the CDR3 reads TGTGCCAGCAGCTTCGGCGACACAGACTATGGCTACACCTTC. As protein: CASSFGDTDYGYTF.